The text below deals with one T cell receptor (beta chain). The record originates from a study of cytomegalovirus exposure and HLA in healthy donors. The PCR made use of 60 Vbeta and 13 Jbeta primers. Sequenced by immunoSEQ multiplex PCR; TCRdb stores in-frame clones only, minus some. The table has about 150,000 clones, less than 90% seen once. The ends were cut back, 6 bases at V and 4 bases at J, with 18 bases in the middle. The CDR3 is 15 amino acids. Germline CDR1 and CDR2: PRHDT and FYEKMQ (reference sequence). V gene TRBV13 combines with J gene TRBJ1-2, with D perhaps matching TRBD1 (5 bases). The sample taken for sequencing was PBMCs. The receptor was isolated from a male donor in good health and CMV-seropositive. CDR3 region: CASRGLQGPAYGYTF. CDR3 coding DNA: TGTGCCAGCAGAGGTTTGCAGGGTCCGGCCTATGGCTACACCTTC.